This T cell receptor (beta chain) appears in the sequencing data of a study of immune characteristics of hereditary and idiopathic chronic pancreatitis. Per the germline V gene, CDR1 is SGHNT and CDR2 is YENEEA. The CDR3 consists of 14 residues. V lost 2 bases, J lost 3 bases, and 7 bases lay in between. Sequenced by immunoSEQ multiplex PCR; TCRdb stores in-frame clones only, minus some. Counted here are about 6,000 clones, roughly 68% occurring once; the ten biggest clones make up less than 9.5%. Findings and caveats of the study: Controls had less diverse, more clonal TCRbeta repertoires than both pancreatitis groups.

Concerning this clone itself: Its antigen remains unidentified.

Patients having total pancreatectomy with islet autotransplantation provided the chronic pancreatitis pancreas tissue. The sequence was obtained from a human donor with chronic pancreatitis. This chain uses TRBV11-3 with TRBJ2-2; the D is unclear. Source material: pancreas tissue with hereditary chronic pancreatitis. The CDR3 DNA is TGTGCCAGCAGCTTATTCTCAGACACCGGGGAGCTGTTTTTT. Translated, it gives CASSLFSDTGELFF.